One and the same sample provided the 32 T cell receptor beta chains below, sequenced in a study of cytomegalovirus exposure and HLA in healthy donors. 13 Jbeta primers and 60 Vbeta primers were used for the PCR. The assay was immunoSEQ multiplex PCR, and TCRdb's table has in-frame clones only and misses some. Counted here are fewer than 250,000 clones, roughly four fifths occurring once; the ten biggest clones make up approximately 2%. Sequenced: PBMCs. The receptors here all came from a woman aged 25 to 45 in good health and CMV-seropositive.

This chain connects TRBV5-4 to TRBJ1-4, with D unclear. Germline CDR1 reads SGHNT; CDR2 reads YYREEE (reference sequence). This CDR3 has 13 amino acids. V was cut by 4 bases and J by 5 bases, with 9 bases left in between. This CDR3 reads CASSPAENEKLFF. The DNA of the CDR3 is TGTGCCAGCAGCCCAGCGGAGAATGAAAAACTGTTTTTT.

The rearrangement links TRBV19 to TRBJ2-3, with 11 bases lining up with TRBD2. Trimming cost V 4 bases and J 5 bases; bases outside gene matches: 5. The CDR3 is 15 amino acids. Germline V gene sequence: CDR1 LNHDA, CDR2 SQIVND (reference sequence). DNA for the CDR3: TGTGCCAGTAGTACAACCGGGACTAGCGGAGATACGCAGTATTTT. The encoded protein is CASSTTGTSGDTQYF. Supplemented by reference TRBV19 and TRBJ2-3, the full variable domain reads DGGITQSPKYLFRKEGQNVTLSCEQNLNHDAMYWYRQDPGQGLRLIYYSQIVNDFQKGDIAEGYSVSREKKESFPLTVTSAQKNPTAFYLCASSTTGTSGDTQYFGPGTRLTVL.

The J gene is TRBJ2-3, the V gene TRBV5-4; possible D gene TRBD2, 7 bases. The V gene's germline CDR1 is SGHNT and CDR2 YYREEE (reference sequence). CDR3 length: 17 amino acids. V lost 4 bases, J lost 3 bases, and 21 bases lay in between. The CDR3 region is CASSRGGGIISTDTQYF. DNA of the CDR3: TGTGCCAGCAGCCGGGGCGGGGGCATCATTAGTACAGATACGCAGTATTTT.

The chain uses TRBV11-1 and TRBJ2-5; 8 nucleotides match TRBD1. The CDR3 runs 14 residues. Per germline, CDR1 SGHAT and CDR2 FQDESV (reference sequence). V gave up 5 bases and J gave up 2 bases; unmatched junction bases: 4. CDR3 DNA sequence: TGTGCCAGCAGCCGCAACAGGGGGCAAGAGACCCAGTACTTC. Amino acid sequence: CASSRNRGQETQYF.

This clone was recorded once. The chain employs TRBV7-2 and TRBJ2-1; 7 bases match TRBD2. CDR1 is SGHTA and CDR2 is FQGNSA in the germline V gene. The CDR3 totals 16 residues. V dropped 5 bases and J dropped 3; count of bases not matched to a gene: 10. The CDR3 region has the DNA TGTGCCAGCAGCCCTCCGGGGGGAGGGCACTACAATGAGCAGTTCTTC. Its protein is CASSPPGGGHYNEQFF.

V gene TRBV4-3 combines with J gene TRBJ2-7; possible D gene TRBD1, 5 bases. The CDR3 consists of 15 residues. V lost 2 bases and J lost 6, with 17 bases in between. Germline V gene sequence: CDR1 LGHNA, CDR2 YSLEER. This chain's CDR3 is CASSQTAFQGFEQYF. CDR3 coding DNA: TGCGCCAGCAGCCAAACAGCTTTCCAGGGTTTCGAGCAGTACTTC.

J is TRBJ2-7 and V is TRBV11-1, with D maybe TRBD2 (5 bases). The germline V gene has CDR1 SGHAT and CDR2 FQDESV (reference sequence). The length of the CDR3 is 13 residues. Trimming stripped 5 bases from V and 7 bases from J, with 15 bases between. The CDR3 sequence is CASSTRITAEQYF. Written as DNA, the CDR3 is TGTGCCAGCAGCACTAGGATTACGGCTGAGCAGTACTTC.

The CDR3 protein is CASSGRLAGHYNEQFF. The CDR3 DNA sequence: TGTGCCAGCAGTGGCAGACTAGCGGGACACTACAATGAGCAGTTCTTC. V gene TRBV6-1 combines with J gene TRBJ2-1; 11 bases are a match to TRBD2. In germline, CDR1 is MNHNS, CDR2 SASEGT. This CDR3 is 16 amino acids long. Trimming at V came to 4 bases and at J to 3 bases, leaving 5 bases not matched to a gene.

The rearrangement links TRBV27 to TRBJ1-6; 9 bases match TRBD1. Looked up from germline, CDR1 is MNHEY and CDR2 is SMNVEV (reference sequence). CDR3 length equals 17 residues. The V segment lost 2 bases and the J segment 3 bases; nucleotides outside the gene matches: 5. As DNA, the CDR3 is TGTGCCAGCAGTTTAAGCCCGGGACAGGGCTATAATTCACCCCTCCACTTT. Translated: CASSLSPGQGYNSPLHF.

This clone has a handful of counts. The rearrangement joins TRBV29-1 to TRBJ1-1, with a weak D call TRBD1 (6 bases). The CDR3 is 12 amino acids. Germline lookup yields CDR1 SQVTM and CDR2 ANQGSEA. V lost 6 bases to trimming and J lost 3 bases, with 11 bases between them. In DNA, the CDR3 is TGCAGCGTAGGAACAGGGTACACTGAAGCTTTCTTT. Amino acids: CSVGTGYTEAFF. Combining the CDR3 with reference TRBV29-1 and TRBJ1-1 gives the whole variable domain SAVISQKPSRDICQRGTSLTIQCQVDSQVTMMFWYRQQPGQSLTLIATANQGSEATYESGFVIDKFPISRPNLTFSTLTVSNMSPEDSSIYLCSVGTGYTEAFFGQGTRLTVV.

In nucleotides, the CDR3 is TGCGCCAGCAGCTTGGCCGAGGGTCGTACTGAAGCTTTCTTT. The encoded protein is CASSLAEGRTEAFF. The chain combines TRBV5-1 with TRBJ1-1, with D unresolved. The germline gives CDR1 SGHRS, CDR2 YFSETQ. This CDR3 spans 14 amino acids. The ends were cut back, 0 bases at V and 5 bases at J, with 11 bases in the middle. The full variable domain, with the rest looked up from reference TRBV5-1 and TRBJ1-1, is KAGVTQTPRYLIKTRGQQVTLSCSPISGHRSVSWYQQTPGQGLQFLFEYFSETQRNKGNFPGRFSGRQFSNSRSEMNVSTLELGDSALYLCASSLAEGRTEAFFGQGTRLTVV.

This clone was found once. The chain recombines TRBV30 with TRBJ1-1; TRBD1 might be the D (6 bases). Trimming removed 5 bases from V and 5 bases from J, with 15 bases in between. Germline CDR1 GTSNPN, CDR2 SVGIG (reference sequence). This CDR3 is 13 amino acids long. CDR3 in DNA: TGTGCCTGGGGGTGGGGGCTAAGGACTGAAGCTTTCTTT. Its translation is CAWGWGLRTEAFF. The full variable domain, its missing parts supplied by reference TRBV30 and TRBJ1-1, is SQTIHQWPATLVQPVGSPLSLECTVEGTSNPNLYWYRQAAGRGLQLLFYSVGIGQISSEVPQNLSASRPQDRQFILSSKKLLLSDSGFYLCAWGWGLRTEAFFGQGTRLTVV.

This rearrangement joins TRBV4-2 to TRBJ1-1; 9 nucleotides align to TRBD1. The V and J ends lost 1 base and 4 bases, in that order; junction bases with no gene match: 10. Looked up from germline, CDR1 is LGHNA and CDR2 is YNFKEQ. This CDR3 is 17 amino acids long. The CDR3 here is CASSQGWGQGLATEAFF. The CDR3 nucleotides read TGTGCCAGCAGCCAAGGTTGGGGACAGGGATTGGCCACTGAAGCTTTCTTT.

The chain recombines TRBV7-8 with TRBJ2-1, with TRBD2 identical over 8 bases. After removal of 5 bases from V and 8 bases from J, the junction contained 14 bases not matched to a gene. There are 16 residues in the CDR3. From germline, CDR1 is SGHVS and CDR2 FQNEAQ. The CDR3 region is CASSPPSGSLSYEQFF. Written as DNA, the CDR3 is TGTGCCAGCAGCCCACCGAGCGGGAGTCTCTCTTATGAGCAGTTCTTC.

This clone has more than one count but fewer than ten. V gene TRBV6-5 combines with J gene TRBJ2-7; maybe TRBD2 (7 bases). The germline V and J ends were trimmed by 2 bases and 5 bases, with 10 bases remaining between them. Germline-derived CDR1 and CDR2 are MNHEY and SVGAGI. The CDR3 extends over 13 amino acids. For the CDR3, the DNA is TGTGCCAGCAGTTACGGGGGGGCTGACGAGCAGTACTTC. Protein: CASSYGGADEQYF.

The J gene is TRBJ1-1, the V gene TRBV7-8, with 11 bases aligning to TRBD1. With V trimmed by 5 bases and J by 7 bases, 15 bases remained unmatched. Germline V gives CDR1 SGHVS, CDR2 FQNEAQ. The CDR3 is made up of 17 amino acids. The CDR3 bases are TGTGCCAGCAGCCGGGCGGACAGGGGGCAGGGTAGAATTGAAGCTTTCTTT. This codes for CASSRADRGQGRIEAFF. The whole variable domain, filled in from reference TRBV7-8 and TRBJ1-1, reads GAGVSQSPRYKVAKRGQDVALRCDPISGHVSLFWYQQALGQGPEFLTYFQNEAQLDKSGLPSDRFFAERPEGSVSTLKIQRTQQEDSAVYLCASSRADRGQGRIEAFFGQGTRLTVV.

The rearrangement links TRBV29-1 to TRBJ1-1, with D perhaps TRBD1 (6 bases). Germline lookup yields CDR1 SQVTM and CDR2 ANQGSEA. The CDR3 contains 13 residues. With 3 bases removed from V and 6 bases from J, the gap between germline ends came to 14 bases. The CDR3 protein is CSVEGHGSSEAFF. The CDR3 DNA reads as TGCAGCGTTGAGGGACACGGGTCGTCTGAAGCTTTCTTT. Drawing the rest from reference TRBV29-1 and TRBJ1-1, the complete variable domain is SAVISQKPSRDICQRGTSLTIQCQVDSQVTMMFWYRQQPGQSLTLIATANQGSEATYESGFVIDKFPISRPNLTFSTLTVSNMSPEDSSIYLCSVEGHGSSEAFFGQGTRLTVV.

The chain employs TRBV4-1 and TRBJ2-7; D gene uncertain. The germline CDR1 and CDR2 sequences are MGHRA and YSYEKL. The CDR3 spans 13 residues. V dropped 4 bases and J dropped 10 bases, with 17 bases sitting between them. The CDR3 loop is CASSRLVSWSQYF. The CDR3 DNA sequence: TGCGCCAGCAGCCGTCTGGTCAGCTGGAGCCAGTACTTC.

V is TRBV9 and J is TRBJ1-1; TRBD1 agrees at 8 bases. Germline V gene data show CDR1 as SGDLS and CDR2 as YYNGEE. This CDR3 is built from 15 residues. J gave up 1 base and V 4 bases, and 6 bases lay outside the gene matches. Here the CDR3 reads CASSFGTGRNTEAFF. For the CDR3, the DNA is TGTGCCAGCAGCTTTGGGACAGGACGGAACACTGAAGCTTTCTTT.

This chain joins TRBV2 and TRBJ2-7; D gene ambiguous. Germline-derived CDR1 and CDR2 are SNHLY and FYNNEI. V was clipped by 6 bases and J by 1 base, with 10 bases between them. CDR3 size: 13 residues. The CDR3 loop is CASRVDSSYEQYF. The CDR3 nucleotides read TGTGCCAGCAGAGTTGACTCTTCCTACGAGCAGTACTTC.

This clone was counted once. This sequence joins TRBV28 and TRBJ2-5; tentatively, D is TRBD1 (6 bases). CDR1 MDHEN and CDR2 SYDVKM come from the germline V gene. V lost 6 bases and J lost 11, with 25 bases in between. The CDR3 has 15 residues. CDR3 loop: CASRNRPRGMGEQYF. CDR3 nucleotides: TGTGCCAGCAGGAACCGACCCAGGGGAATGGGGGAGCAGTACTTC.

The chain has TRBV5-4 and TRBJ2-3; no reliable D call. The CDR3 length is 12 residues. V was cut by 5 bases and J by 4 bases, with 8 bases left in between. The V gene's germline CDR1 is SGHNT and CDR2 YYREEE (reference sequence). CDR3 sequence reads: CASSSFADTQYF. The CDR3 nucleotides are TGTGCCAGCAGTTCTTTCGCAGATACGCAGTATTTT.

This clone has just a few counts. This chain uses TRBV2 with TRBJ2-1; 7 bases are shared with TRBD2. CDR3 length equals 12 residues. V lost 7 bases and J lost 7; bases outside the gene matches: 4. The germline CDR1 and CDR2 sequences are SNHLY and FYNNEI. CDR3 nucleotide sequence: TGTGCCAGCAATAGGCGGGAGAATGAGCAGTTCTTC. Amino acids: CASNRRENEQFF.

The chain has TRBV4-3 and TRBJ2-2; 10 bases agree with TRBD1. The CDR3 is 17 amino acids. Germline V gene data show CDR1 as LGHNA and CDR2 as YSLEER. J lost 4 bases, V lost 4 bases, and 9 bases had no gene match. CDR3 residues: CASSPRPGQGTTGELFF. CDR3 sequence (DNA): TGCGCCAGCAGCCCTCGCCCGGGACAGGGGACCACCGGGGAGCTGTTTTTT.

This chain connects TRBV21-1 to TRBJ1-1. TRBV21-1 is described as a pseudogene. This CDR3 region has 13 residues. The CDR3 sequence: CASTHAKNTEAFF. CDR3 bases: TGTGCCAGCACTCACGCTAAGAACACTGAAGCTTTCTTT.

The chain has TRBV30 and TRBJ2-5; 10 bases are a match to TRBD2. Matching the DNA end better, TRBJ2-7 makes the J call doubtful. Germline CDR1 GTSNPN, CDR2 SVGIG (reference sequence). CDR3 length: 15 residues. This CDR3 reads CAWSRQRGGPYEQYF. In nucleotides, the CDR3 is TGTGCCTGGAGCCGACAGCGGGGGGGGCCCTACGAGCAGTACTTC.

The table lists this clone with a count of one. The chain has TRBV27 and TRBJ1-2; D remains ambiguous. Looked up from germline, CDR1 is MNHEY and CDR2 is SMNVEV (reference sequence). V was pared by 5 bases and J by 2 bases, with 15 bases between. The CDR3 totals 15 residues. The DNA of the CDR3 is TGTGCCAGCAGTGCCGGGTCCGTCCTAAACTATGGCTACACCTTC. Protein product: CASSAGSVLNYGYTF.

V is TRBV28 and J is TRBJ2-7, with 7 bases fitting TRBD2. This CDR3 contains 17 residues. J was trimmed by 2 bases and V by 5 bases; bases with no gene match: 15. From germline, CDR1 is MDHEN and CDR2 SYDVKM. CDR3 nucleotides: TGTGCCAGCAGTCAGAGCAAGTTTGGGGGGGGACCCTACGAGCAGTACTTC. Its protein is CASSQSKFGGGPYEQYF.

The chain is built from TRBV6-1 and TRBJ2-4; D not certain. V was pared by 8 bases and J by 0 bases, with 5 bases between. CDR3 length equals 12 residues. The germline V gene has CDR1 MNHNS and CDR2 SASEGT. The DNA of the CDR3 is TGTGCCAGCGGCGGAGCCAAAAACATTCAGTACTTC. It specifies CASGGAKNIQYF.

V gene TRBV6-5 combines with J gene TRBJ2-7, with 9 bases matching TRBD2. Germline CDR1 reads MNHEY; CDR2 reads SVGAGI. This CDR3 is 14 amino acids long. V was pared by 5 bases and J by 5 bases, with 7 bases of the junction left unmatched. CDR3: CASSTPGLAHEQYF. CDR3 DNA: TGTGCCAGCAGTACGCCGGGACTAGCTCACGAGCAGTACTTC.

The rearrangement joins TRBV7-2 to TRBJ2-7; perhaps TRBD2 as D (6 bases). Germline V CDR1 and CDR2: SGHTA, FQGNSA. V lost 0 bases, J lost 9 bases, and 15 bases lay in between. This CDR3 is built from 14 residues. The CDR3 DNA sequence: TGTGCCAGCAGCTTAGCACAGACGGGGACTCCGCAGTACTTC. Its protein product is CASSLAQTGTPQYF.

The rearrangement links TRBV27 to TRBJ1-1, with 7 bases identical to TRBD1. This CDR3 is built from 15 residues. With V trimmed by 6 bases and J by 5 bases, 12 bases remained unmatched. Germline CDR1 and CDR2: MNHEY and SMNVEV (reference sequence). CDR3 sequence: CASSGRQGGYTEAFF. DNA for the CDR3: TGTGCCAGCAGCGGACGACAGGGAGGTTATACTGAAGCTTTCTTT.